This T cell receptor (beta chain) originates from a study of T cell clones after liver transplantation. Overall study context: TCRbeta sequencing after a pre-transplant mixed lymphocyte reaction identified graft-donor-reactive clones, later tracked in post-transplant blood.

On this clone: Its antigen remains unknown.

Repertoires were generated with immunoSEQ multiplex PCR, while TCRdb's copy carries only in-frame clones and drops some. This sample carries more than 7,500 clones, about 79% of them seen once, and the ten largest clones take 18%. This CDR3 has 12 amino acids. Looked up from germline, CDR1 is SEHNR and CDR2 is FQNEAQ (reference sequence). V lost 5 bases and J lost 6, with 11 bases in between. Study results and caveats: Post-transplant, graft-donor-reactive CD4 TCRbeta sequences in blood dropped significantly in most of the 8 subjects.

The TCR sequence derives from a human donor who received a liver transplant. This chain uses TRBV7-9 with TRBJ2-7; D is unclear. The sequencing used CD8+ T cells from blood, collected before liver transplant. CDR3 DNA: TGTGCCAGCAGCGCAGGATCCCTCGAGCAGTACTTC. Amino acid sequence: CASSAGSLEQYF.